The 23 T cell receptor beta chains presented below share a single source sample, sequenced in a study of read filtering for tumor transcriptome and immune sequencing. From about 0.4 ug of RNA, a library with molecular barcoded alpha/delta and beta/gamma adaptors was made. TCRdb fed the reads into MiXCR, producing one record per CDR3 protein. The repertoire holds some 38,000 distinct CDR3 sequences, 12% seen once, with approximately 34% in the top ten. The sequenced sample consisted of a population of CD138-negative cells sorted from bone marrow. The receptors were sampled from a donor at least 40 years old with multiple myeloma.

As for this clonotype: A much larger clone differs from this one at a single base, so this may be a read error. Here the CDR3 DNA reads TGCGCCAGCGGCATGACAGGGGATCGCGGCTACACCTTC. This encodes CASGMTGDRGYTF. The rearrangement links TRBV5-1 to TRBJ1-2; 8 bases line up with TRBD1. Germline V gene sequence: CDR1 SGHRS, CDR2 YFSETQ. The CDR3 length is 13 residues. The junction had 10 bases not matched to a gene; V was cut back by 7 bases and J by 8 bases.

The chain carries TRBV4-1 and TRBJ2-5; perhaps TRBD2 as D (6 bases). Between the trimmed V and J ends, which lost 4 bases and 5 bases, there was a span of 11 bases. This CDR3 comprises 13 residues. Per the germline V gene, CDR1 is MGHRA and CDR2 is YSYEKL. The CDR3 region has the DNA TGCGCCAGCAGCCGGGTAGCGGATGAGACCCAGTACTTC. Amino acid sequence: CASSRVADETQYF.

This clonotype was recorded at least ten times. V usage is TRBV7-2 and J usage is TRBJ2-1; 7 bases are shared with TRBD2. The CDR3 length is 15 residues. V was pared by 3 bases and J by 9 bases, with 11 bases of the junction left unmatched. Germline CDR1 reads SGHTA; CDR2 reads FQGNSA. The CDR3 DNA follows: TGTGCCAGCAGCTTCTTTGGCGGGGGAATAGGTGAGCAGTTCTTC. Encoded protein: CASSFFGGGIGEQFF.

This clonotype is labeled medium-sized. The rearrangement links TRBV12-3 or TRBV12-4 to TRBJ1-1; 7 nucleotides agree with TRBD1. The CDR3 length is 13 residues. Trimming took 3 bases from V and 4 from J; bases not matched to a gene: 2. CDR3 sequence: CASSFTGATEAFF. As DNA, the CDR3 is TGTGCCAGCAGTTTTACAGGGGCCACTGAAGCTTTCTTT.

Many counts were recorded for this clonotype. V is TRBV4-1 and J is TRBJ1-4; no definite D call. The V end lost 2 bases, the J end lost 10 bases, and 8 bases lay between the germline ends. Germline V gene sequence: CDR1 MGHRA, CDR2 YSYEKL. There are 12 residues in the CDR3. The CDR3: CASSQIGGKLFF. CDR3 bases: TGCGCCAGCAGCCAAATCGGAGGAAAACTGTTTTTT.

At least ten counts were recorded for this clonotype. The chain employs TRBV6-1 and TRBJ2-3; D remains ambiguous. The germline V gene has CDR1 MNHNS and CDR2 SASEGT. The CDR3 covers 16 residues. Trimming removed 2 bases from V and 0 bases from J, with 12 bases in between. CDR3 in DNA: TGTGCCAGCAGTGAAAGAGGCGGTTTTAGCACAGATACGCAGTATTTT. Protein sequence: CASSERGGFSTDTQYF.

This clonotype was found many times. The chain has TRBV5-6 and TRBJ2-1; D is uncertain. The CDR3 runs 15 residues. From germline, CDR1 is SGHDT and CDR2 YYEEEE. V lost 0 bases and J 0 bases, leaving 7 bases between the germline ends. The chain's CDR3 is CASSLGSLSYNEQFF. The CDR3 DNA follows: TGTGCCAGCAGCTTGGGGAGCCTCTCCTACAATGAGCAGTTCTTC.

As to this clonotype: Since a much larger clone is just one base distant, this may be a read error. The chain employs TRBV6-2 or TRBV6-3 and TRBJ2-1; unclear D gene. The CDR3 is 13 amino acids. With 0 bases removed from V and 9 bases from J, the gap between germline ends came to 9 bases. Germline lookup yields CDR1 MNHEY and CDR2 SVGEGT. The CDR3 nucleotides read TGTGCCAGCAGTTACTCGAAGCCGACTGAGCAGTTCTTC. Translated, it gives CASSYSKPTEQFF.

This clonotype was observed many times. This chain connects TRBV23-1 to TRBJ2-3; D might be TRBD1 (5 bases). TRBV23-1 is an ORF, and what it does is uncertain. Trimming stripped 1 base from V and 5 bases from J, with 16 bases between. CDR3 length: 16 residues. The CDR3 DNA follows: TGCGCCAGCAGTCAATTCCATGGCAGGGTGGTAGATACGCAGTATTTT. Translating gives CASSQFHGRVVDTQYF.

This clonotype was detected ten times or more. The rearrangement links TRBV11-2 to TRBJ2-4; TRBD1 matches 7 bases. J gave up 3 bases and V 5 bases, and 4 bases lay outside the gene matches. Germline CDR1 SGHAT, CDR2 FQNNGV. This CDR3 has 14 amino acids. The CDR3 sequence: CASSQGQYKNIQYF. The CDR3 DNA sequence: TGTGCCAGCAGCCAGGGACAGTACAAAAACATTCAGTACTTC. Combining the CDR3 with reference TRBV11-2 and TRBJ2-4 gives the whole variable domain EAGVAQSPRYKIIEKRQSVAFWCNPISGHATLYWYQQILGQGPKLLIQFQNNGVVDDSQLPKDRFSAERLKGVDSTLKIQPAKLEDSAVYLCASSQGQYKNIQYFGAGTRLSVL.

Details on this clonotype: This may be a read error, as it is one base from a much larger clone. The chain carries TRBV24-1 and TRBJ2-1; possibly TRBD1 or TRBD2 for D (5 bases each). Germline values: CDR1 KGHDR, CDR2 SFDVKD. This CDR3 spans 15 amino acids. The CDR3 DNA reads as TGTGCCATCTCACCCGGGACCCAGACCGACAATGAGCGGTTCTTC. Its protein product is CAISPGTQTDNERFF.

This clonotype appeared many times. The chain links TRBV5-1 to TRBJ2-5; tentative D call: TRBD2 (6 bases). The V and J ends lost 0 bases and 5 bases respectively, with 20 bases between them. Germline V gives CDR1 SGHRS, CDR2 YFSETQ. This CDR3 region has 17 residues. CDR3 nucleotide sequence: TGCGCCAGCAGCTTGGAAGGAGGGCAGAGCCGTATGGAGACCCAGTACTTC. It codes for CASSLEGGQSRMETQYF. The full variable domain, its missing parts supplied by reference TRBV5-1 and TRBJ2-5, is KAGVTQTPRYLIKTRGQQVTLSCSPISGHRSVSWYQQTPGQGLQFLFEYFSETQRNKGNFPGRFSGRQFSNSRSEMNVSTLELGDSALYLCASSLEGGQSRMETQYFGPGTRLLVL.

This clonotype has a count of ten or more. The chain combines TRBV11-2 with TRBJ2-1, with a possible D match to TRBD1 (6 bases). Germline V CDR1 and CDR2: SGHAT, FQNNGV. V was cut by 5 bases and J by 4 bases, with 9 bases left in between. The CDR3 extends over 13 amino acids. The CDR3 protein is CASSTTGYNEQFF. The CDR3, as DNA: TGTGCCAGCAGCACTACAGGGTACAATGAGCAGTTCTTC. The full variable domain, with the rest looked up from reference TRBV11-2 and TRBJ2-1, is EAGVAQSPRYKIIEKRQSVAFWCNPISGHATLYWYQQILGQGPKLLIQFQNNGVVDDSQLPKDRFSAERLKGVDSTLKIQPAKLEDSAVYLCASSTTGYNEQFFGPGTRLTVL.

This clonotype has at least ten counts. The chain combines TRBV4-2 with TRBJ2-3, with TRBD1 matching over 7 bases. The CDR3 has 17 residues. Trimming cost V 0 bases and J 3 bases; bases outside gene matches: 9. Germline V lookup: CDR1 LGHNA, CDR2 YNFKEQ. CDR3 region: CASSQEFDRAVTDTQYF. Written as DNA, the CDR3 is TGTGCCAGCAGCCAAGAATTCGACAGGGCCGTGACAGATACGCAGTATTTT.

This clonotype was observed many times. The CDR3 bases are TGTGCCATCAGTCGGGACCGGCAAGAGACCCAGTACTTC. Encoded protein: CAISRDRQETQYF. This chain links TRBV10-3 with TRBJ2-5; either TRBD1 or TRBD2 may supply D (5 bases each). Germline loops: CDR1 ENHRY, CDR2 SYGVKD. Trimming shortened V by 5 bases and J by 2 bases, and 9 bases separated the two germline ends. The CDR3 runs 13 residues.

About this clonotype: Only one base separates this from a far larger clonotype, so it likely reflects a read error. The chain joins TRBV20-1 to TRBJ2-5; D is unresolved. Germline V lookup: CDR1 DFQATT, CDR2 SNEGSKA (reference sequence). Between the trimmed V and J ends, which lost 5 bases and 11 bases, there was a span of 12 bases. The length of the CDR3 is 10 residues. This CDR3 is CSAANLEQYF. The CDR3 DNA reads TGCAGTGCTGCCAATCTGGAGCAGTACTTC.

V gene TRBV6-1 combines with J gene TRBJ2-2; 8 positions agree with TRBD1. Germline V gene sequence: CDR1 MNHNS, CDR2 SASEGT. J lost 6 bases, V lost 4 bases, and 7 bases had no gene match. This CDR3 comprises 15 residues. The CDR3 sequence: CASSARDRSAGELFF. The CDR3 DNA reads TGTGCCAGCAGTGCCCGGGACAGGTCAGCCGGGGAGCTGTTTTTT.

This clonotype was counted many times. This CDR3 is CATSSNPGLAAYTDTQYF. The CDR3 region has the DNA TGTGCCACCAGCAGCAATCCGGGACTAGCGGCGTACACAGATACGCAGTATTTT. The chain carries TRBV15 and TRBJ2-3; 11 positions match TRBD2. The V gene's germline CDR1 is LNHNV and CDR2 YYDKDF (reference sequence). The CDR3 spans 18 residues. V lost 3 bases and J lost 2; bases outside the gene matches: 10. The complete variable domain, with remaining parts taken from reference TRBV15 and TRBJ2-3, reads DAMVIQNPRYQVTQFGKPVTLSCSQTLNHNVMYWYQQKSSQAPKLLFHYYDKDFNNEADTPDNFQSRRPNTSFCFLDIRSPGLGDTAMYLCATSSNPGLAAYTDTQYFGPGTRLTVL.

This clonotype was recorded at least ten times. The chain carries TRBV28 and TRBJ2-7; the match to TRBD1 covers 8 bases. In germline, CDR1 is MDHEN, CDR2 SYDVKM. The CDR3 runs 15 residues. The V and J ends lost 6 bases and 9 bases, in that order; junction bases with no gene match: 16. CDR3 DNA: TGTGCCAGCAGACCCCTGACAGGGGAGAAGCTCGGGCAGTACTTC. Its protein product is CASRPLTGEKLGQYF.

At least ten counts were recorded for this clonotype. This chain uses TRBV28 with TRBJ1-2, with 10 nucleotides matching TRBD1. Germline loops: CDR1 MDHEN, CDR2 SYDVKM. Germline trimming cut 6 bases from V and 3 bases from J; bases unmatched to any gene: 10. The CDR3 consists of 16 residues. CDR3 in amino acids: CASRRGGQGNYYGYTF. The CDR3 region has the DNA TGTGCCAGCAGACGGGGGGGACAGGGGAATTACTATGGCTACACCTTC.

This clonotype was detected many times. V and J are TRBV6-7 and TRBJ2-1; D is undetermined. TRBV6-7 is an open reading frame, and its role is uncertain. This CDR3 is 13 amino acids long. The V end was cut by 5 bases, the J end by 6 bases, with 11 bases between. CDR3 in amino acids: CASSTPLGNEQFF. The CDR3 nucleotides are TGTGCCAGCAGTACCCCTCTAGGCAATGAGCAGTTCTTC.

This clonotype has ten or more counts. The V gene is TRBV15, the J gene TRBJ2-1, with TRBD1 matching 9 bases. Trimming at V came to 4 bases and at J to 0 bases, leaving 7 bases not matched to a gene. The germline V gene has CDR1 LNHNV and CDR2 YYDKDF (reference sequence). This CDR3 is built from 17 residues. CDR3 in amino acids: CATSTRDRAVSYNEQFF. The CDR3 nucleotides are TGTGCCACCAGCACCCGGGACAGGGCCGTCTCCTACAATGAGCAGTTCTTC.

This clonotype was counted many times. V and J are TRBV18 and TRBJ1-1, with D possibly being TRBD1 (5 bases). V gave up 6 bases and J gave up 1 base, with 15 bases separating them. Germline CDR1 is KGHSH and CDR2 is LQKENI. This CDR3 is built from 15 residues. The CDR3 DNA sequence: TGTGCCAGCTCGCCCCCGGGGGTACGGAACACTGAAGCTTTCTTT. It encodes CASSPPGVRNTEAFF.